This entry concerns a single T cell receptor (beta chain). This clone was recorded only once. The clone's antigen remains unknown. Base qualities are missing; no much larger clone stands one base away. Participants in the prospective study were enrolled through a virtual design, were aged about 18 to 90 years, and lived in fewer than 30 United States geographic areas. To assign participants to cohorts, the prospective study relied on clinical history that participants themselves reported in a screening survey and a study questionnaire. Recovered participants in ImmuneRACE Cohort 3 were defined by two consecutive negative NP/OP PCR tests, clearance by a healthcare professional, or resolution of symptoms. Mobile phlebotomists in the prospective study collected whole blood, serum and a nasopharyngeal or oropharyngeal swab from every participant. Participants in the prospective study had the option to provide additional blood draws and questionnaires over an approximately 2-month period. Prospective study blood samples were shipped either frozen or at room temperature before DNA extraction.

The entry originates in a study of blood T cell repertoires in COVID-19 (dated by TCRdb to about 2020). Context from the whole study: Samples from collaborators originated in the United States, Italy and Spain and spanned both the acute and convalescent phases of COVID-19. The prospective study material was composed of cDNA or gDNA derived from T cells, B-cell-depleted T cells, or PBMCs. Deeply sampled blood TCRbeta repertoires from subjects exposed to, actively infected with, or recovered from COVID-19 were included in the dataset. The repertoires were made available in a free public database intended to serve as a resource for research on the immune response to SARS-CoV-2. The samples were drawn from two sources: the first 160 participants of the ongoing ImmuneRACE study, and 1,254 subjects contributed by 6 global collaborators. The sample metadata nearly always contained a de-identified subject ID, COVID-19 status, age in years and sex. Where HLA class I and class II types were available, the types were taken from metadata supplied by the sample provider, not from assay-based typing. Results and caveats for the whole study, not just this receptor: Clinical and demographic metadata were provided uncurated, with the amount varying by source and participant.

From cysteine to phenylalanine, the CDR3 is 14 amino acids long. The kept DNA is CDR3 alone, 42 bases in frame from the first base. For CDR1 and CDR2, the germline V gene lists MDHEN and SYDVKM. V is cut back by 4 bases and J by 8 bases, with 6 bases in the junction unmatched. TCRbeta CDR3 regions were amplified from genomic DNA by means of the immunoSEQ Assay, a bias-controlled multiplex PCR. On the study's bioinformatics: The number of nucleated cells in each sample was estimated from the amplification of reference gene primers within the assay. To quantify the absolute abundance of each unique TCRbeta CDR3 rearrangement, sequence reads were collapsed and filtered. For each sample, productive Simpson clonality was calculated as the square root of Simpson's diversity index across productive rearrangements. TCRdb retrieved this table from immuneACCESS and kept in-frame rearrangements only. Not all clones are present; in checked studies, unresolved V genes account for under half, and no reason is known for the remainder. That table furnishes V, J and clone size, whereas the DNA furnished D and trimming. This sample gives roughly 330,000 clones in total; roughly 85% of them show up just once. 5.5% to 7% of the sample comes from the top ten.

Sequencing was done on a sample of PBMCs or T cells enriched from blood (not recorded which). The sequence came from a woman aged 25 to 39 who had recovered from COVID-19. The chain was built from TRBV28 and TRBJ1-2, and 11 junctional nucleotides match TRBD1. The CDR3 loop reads CASSSPGQGVGYTF. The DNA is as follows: TGTGCCAGCAGTTCTCCGGGACAGGGGGTAGGCTACACCTTC.